The 21 T cell receptor beta chains in this list originate from one sample, sequenced in a study of T-cell reconstitution after alpha-beta-depleted transplantation in children. A library of TCRbeta sequences, prepared with unique molecular identifiers, was generated. MiXCR was run by TCRdb on the PCR reads, yielding one entry per CDR3 protein. The data contain over 85,000 distinct CDR3 sequences, 4.5% to 7.5% of them singletons. Sequencing used PBMCs, mostly from graft donor cells, obtained 60 days after TCRalphabeta/CD19-depleted stem cell transplant. Every receptor here comes from a female patient aged 2-9 years who had a stem cell transplant for Fanconi anemia, so the T cells may come from the graft donor.

This clonotype was seen repeatedly, ten times or more. This sequence joins TRBV7-9 and TRBJ2-3; D not certain. Looked up from germline, CDR1 is SEHNR and CDR2 is FQNEAQ (reference sequence). This CDR3 is built from 16 residues. V was cut by 6 bases and J by 2 bases, with 18 bases left in between. The CDR3 bases are TGTGCCAGCAGACCAATAGGGTCTTTGAACACAGATACGCAGTATTTT. It yields the protein CASRPIGSLNTDTQYF. Variable domain in full (rest from reference TRBV7-9 and TRBJ2-3): DTGVSQNPRHKITKRGQNVTFRCDPISEHNRLYWYRQTLGQGPEFLTYFQNEAQLEKSRLLSDRFSAERPKGSFSTLEIQRTEQGDSAMYLCASRPIGSLNTDTQYFGPGTRLTVL.

This clonotype was detected only a few times. J is TRBJ2-2 and V is TRBV20-1; 12 nucleotides align to TRBD2. CDR3 length: 15 amino acids. V was clipped by 3 bases and J by 3 bases; unmatched bases: 2. Germline values: CDR1 DFQATT, CDR2 SNEGSKA (reference sequence). The CDR3: CSARTSGRYTGELFF. In DNA form, the CDR3 reads TGCAGTGCTAGGACTAGCGGGAGATACACCGGGGAGCTGTTTTTT.

This clonotype was found many times. The chain joins TRBV19 to TRBJ1-1, with TRBD1 matching over 7 bases. CDR3 length: 15 residues. Germline CDR1 and CDR2: LNHDA and SQIVND (reference sequence). Unmatched junction bases numbered 9, after V lost 5 bases and J lost 3 bases. In DNA, the CDR3 is TGTGCCAGTAGTTTACAGGGGCTCACGGACACTGAAGCTTTCTTT. Translating it yields CASSLQGLTDTEAFF.

The table lists this clonotype with a few counts. The chain couples TRBV3-1 to TRBJ2-3; D gene unclear. The V gene's germline CDR1 is LGHDT and CDR2 YNNKEL (reference sequence). The CDR3 consists of 15 residues. V shed 4 bases and J shed 6 bases, with 17 bases lying between them. The DNA for the CDR3 is TGTGCCAGCAGCCTTTCGGGCCATAAAAGGGATACGCAGTATTTT. Residues: CASSLSGHKRDTQYF.

There are many counts of this clonotype. The chain recombines TRBV5-1 with TRBJ2-3; the match to TRBD2 covers 12 bases. V gave up 0 bases and J gave up 3 bases; unmatched junction bases: 5. This CDR3 has 17 residues. Germline-derived CDR1 and CDR2 are SGHRS and YFSETQ. CDR3: CASSLVLAGGPTDTQYF. The DNA of the CDR3 is TGCGCCAGCAGCTTGGTGCTAGCGGGAGGGCCGACAGATACGCAGTATTTT.

This clonotype was picked up many times. The V call is TRBV5-1, the J call TRBJ2-7, with D possibly being TRBD1 (6 bases). V lost 0 bases to trimming and J lost 2 bases, with 12 bases between them. The CDR3 runs 15 residues. Germline lookup yields CDR1 SGHRS and CDR2 YFSETQ. The CDR3 here is CASSLEGTKTYEQYF. CDR3 nucleotides: TGCGCCAGCAGCTTGGAAGGGACAAAAACCTACGAGCAGTACTTC.

To note about this clonotype: Relative to the germline gene, one junction end is altered; a read error may explain this. The V gene is TRBV28, the J gene TRBJ2-7; D unclear. Germline lookup yields CDR1 MDHEN and CDR2 SYDVKM. The CDR3 sequence is 12 residues long. The CDR3 is CASSLASYKQYF. CDR3 coding DNA: TGTGCCAGCAGTTTAGCGAGCTACAAGCAGTACTTC. The whole variable domain, filled in from reference TRBV28 and TRBJ2-7, reads DVKVTQSSRYLVKRTGEKVFLECVQDMDHENMFWYRQDPGLGLRLIYFSYDVKMKEKGDIPEGYSVSREKKERFSLILESASTNQTSMYLCASSLASYKQYFGPGTRLTVT.

The table lists this clonotype with a few counts. The V call is TRBV6-1, the J call TRBJ1-2; D unclear. This CDR3 region has 13 residues. The germline V and J ends were trimmed by 4 bases and 8 bases, with 14 bases remaining between them. CDR1 is MNHNS and CDR2 is SASEGT in the germline V gene. The CDR3 loop is CASSAGLGGGYTF. CDR3 DNA sequence: TGTGCCAGCAGTGCTGGGCTCGGCGGGGGCTACACCTTC.

This clonotype was counted ten times or more. The V call is TRBV5-1, the J call TRBJ1-2; tentative D call: TRBD1 (6 bases). Trimming stripped 3 bases from V and 4 bases from J, with 7 bases between. In germline, CDR1 is SGHRS, CDR2 YFSETQ. The CDR3 length is 12 residues. The CDR3: CASSSGVYGYTF. CDR3 in DNA: TGCGCCAGCAGCTCAGGGGTCTATGGCTACACCTTC.

This clonotype was seen many times. The chain links TRBV20-1 to TRBJ1-1, with D perhaps TRBD1 (6 bases). V was clipped by 6 bases and J by 1 base, with 18 bases between them. The CDR3 extends over 15 amino acids. Germline loops: CDR1 DFQATT, CDR2 SNEGSKA (reference sequence). For the CDR3, the DNA is TGCAGTGCCCCGAAAACAGGGCTCACGAACACTGAAGCTTTCTTT. Protein product: CSAPKTGLTNTEAFF.

This clonotype was seen a single time. This chain connects TRBV3-1 to TRBJ2-7; 10 bases match TRBD1. This CDR3 comprises 15 residues. CDR1 is LGHDT, CDR2 YNNKEL, per germline (reference sequence). V shed 3 bases and J 7 bases; nucleotides not matched to a gene: 9. CDR3 amino acids: CASSHEGTGVREQYF. The CDR3 DNA follows: TGTGCCAGCAGCCATGAGGGGACAGGGGTTCGGGAGCAGTACTTC.

This clonotype was seen repeatedly, ten times or more. The chain couples TRBV18 to TRBJ1-4; D remains unclear. The V end lost 6 bases, the J end lost 0 bases, and 8 bases lay between the germline ends. Germline-derived CDR1 and CDR2 are KGHSH and LQKENI. The CDR3 extends over 14 amino acids. The CDR3, as DNA: TGTGCCAGCTCGCCCCGATCAACTAATGAAAAACTGTTTTTT. It is translated as CASSPRSTNEKLFF.

This clonotype was recorded at least ten times. This rearrangement joins TRBV28 to TRBJ2-7; D is unclear. Germline CDR1 and CDR2: MDHEN and SYDVKM. The CDR3 sequence is 12 residues long. V lost 6 bases and J lost 1, with 7 bases in between. The CDR3 protein is CASRRESYEQYF. The DNA of the CDR3 is TGTGCCAGCAGAAGGGAATCCTACGAGCAGTACTTC. Based on the CDR3 plus reference TRBV28 and TRBJ2-7, the full variable domain is DVKVTQSSRYLVKRTGEKVFLECVQDMDHENMFWYRQDPGLGLRLIYFSYDVKMKEKGDIPEGYSVSREKKERFSLILESASTNQTSMYLCASRRESYEQYFGPGTRLTVT.

J is TRBJ1-1 and V is TRBV28; unclear D gene. The CDR3 contains 11 residues. Germline V gene data show CDR1 as MDHEN and CDR2 as SYDVKM. Trimming took 3 bases from V and 6 from J, leaving 5 bases between them. Here the CDR3 reads CASSFTAEAFF. The CDR3 nucleotides read TGTGCCAGCAGTTTTACGGCTGAAGCTTTCTTT.

The rearrangement uses TRBV21-1 and TRBJ2-2; whether TRBD1, the table's D call, matches the DNA was not checked. TRBV21-1 is a listed pseudogene. The length of the CDR3 is 16 residues. The CDR3 nucleotides read TGTGCCAGCACCGACCAGGGGGGAACGAACACCGGGGAGCTGTTTTTT. Translated, it gives CASTDQGGTNTGELFF.

The chain links TRBV4-2 to TRBJ2-5; 12 nucleotides line up with TRBD1. This CDR3 region has 15 residues. Unmatched junction bases numbered 11, after V lost 10 bases and J lost 5 bases. The germline V gene has CDR1 LGHNA and CDR2 YNFKEQ. CDR3: CAMGPGTGGWETQYF. The DNA of the CDR3 is TGTGCCATGGGCCCTGGGACAGGGGGCTGGGAGACCCAGTACTTC.

Ten or more counts support this clonotype. The chain has TRBV20-1 and TRBJ1-1; D may be TRBD1 (6 bases). The CDR3 runs 13 residues. V was clipped by 2 bases and J by 4 bases, with 11 bases between them. From germline, CDR1 is DFQATT and CDR2 SNEGSKA (reference sequence). Written as DNA, the CDR3 is TGCAGTGCTAGACGGGGGGCGATCACTGAAGCTTTCTTT. Translating it yields CSARRGAITEAFF.

This clonotype was seen at least ten times. The junction departs from the called germline gene at one end, perhaps through a read error. The chain carries TRBV7-6 and TRBJ2-3; 9 bases match TRBD2. This CDR3 spans 14 amino acids. Germline CDR1 SGHVS, CDR2 FNYEAQ. The DNA for the CDR3 is TGTGCCAGCAGCATAGCGGGGGTTACAGATACGCAGTATTTT. Translating gives CASSIAGVTDTQYF.

This clonotype has a count of ten or more. The chain is built from TRBV6-1 and TRBJ2-3, with a tentative D call TRBD1 (6 bases). The CDR3 is 16 residues long. V was cut by 6 bases and J by 2 bases, with 18 bases left in between. The germline V gene has CDR1 MNHNS and CDR2 SASEGT. CDR3 in DNA: TGTGCCAGCAGCCGGTTGACAGGTCACCTCACAGATACGCAGTATTTT. It specifies CASSRLTGHLTDTQYF.

This clonotype was counted many times. The V and J genes are TRBV27 and TRBJ1-5, with D uncertain. Germline V gives CDR1 MNHEY, CDR2 SMNVEV (reference sequence). V shed 2 bases and J shed 3 bases, with 8 bases lying between them. The CDR3 has 14 amino acids. This chain's CDR3 is CASSLPRFNQPQHF. CDR3 DNA: TGTGCCAGCAGTTTACCCCGATTCAATCAGCCCCAGCATTTT.

The chain recombines TRBV7-9 with TRBJ2-7, with 11 bases that match TRBD1. The CDR3 contains 15 residues. With V trimmed by 2 bases and J by 3 bases, 3 bases remained unmatched. Germline CDR1 and CDR2: SEHNR and FQNEAQ (reference sequence). The CDR3 spells CASSLRDRGDYEQYF. The CDR3 DNA reads as TGTGCCAGCAGCTTACGGGACAGGGGGGACTACGAGCAGTACTTC.